This T cell receptor beta chain was identified during a study of cytomegalovirus exposure and HLA in healthy donors. Points on this clone: No antigen is known for it.

The PCR had 60 Vbeta and 13 Jbeta primers. Assay: immunoSEQ multiplex PCR; the TCRdb copy retains only in-frame clones and omits some. This repertoire shows roughly 150,000 clones, roughly four fifths found once; its top ten account for roughly 1.4%. Study-wide results and caveats: Rarity marked most TCR sequences, yet some public TCRs occurred in many donors. Data from an earlier analysis indicated that most TCR beta V segments were productive either about 87% or about 30% of the time.

The length of the CDR3 is 11 residues. Germline V gene sequence: CDR1 MNHNS, CDR2 SASEGT. Trimming stripped 3 bases from V and 8 bases from J, with 5 bases between. The gene calls are TRBV6-1 and TRBJ1-3, with unresolved D. What was sequenced was PBMCs. The receptor was derived from a man aged 35 to 55 in good health and CMV-seronegative. DNA for the CDR3: TGTGCCAGCAGTGATCTACACACCATATATTTT. Residues: CASSDLHTIYF.